This T cell receptor (beta chain) is drawn from a study of T-cell memory formation after mild COVID-19 (dated by TCRdb to the early 2020s). Study-level background: Most TCR sequence clusters were specific to one of the two donors. Longitudinal TCRalpha and TCRbeta repertoire sequencing tracked T-cell clones expanding and contracting after mild COVID-19 in two donors. Two young, previously healthy adult volunteers, one female and one male, were included in the cohort.

V is pared back by 10 bases and J by 4 bases, with 26 bases lying between the germline termini. Its CDR3 holds 16 amino acids, cysteine through phenylalanine. This entry keeps only the CDR3 DNA: 48 bases, framed from base 1. From the germline V gene, CDR1 is LGHNA and CDR2 is YSLEER. The research as a whole found: The second-wave clones that peaked on day 37 were not confirmed to be SARS-CoV-2 specific. Balanced CD4/CD8 phenotypes were observed for clones contracting from day 15 to 85, whereas a bias towards CD4+ was observed for a second wave of clones expanding from day 15 to 37. Some responding clones were detected in pre-infection memory, which suggested that pre-existing cross-reactive memory T cells had joined the SARS-CoV-2 response. Only a couple of mild cases were covered by the study, and larger cohorts that include severe cases with pre-infection samples were considered necessary. Contracting CD4+ clones turned up mainly in the CM and EM memory subsets, whereas EMRA was where CD8+ clones were enriched.

Ficoll-Paque density gradient centrifugation was the method used to isolate PBMCs. The reads were generated on an Illumina NovaSeq 6000. Using 5'RACE with constant-segment primers, TCRalpha and TCRbeta cDNA libraries were constructed, with sample barcodes and unique molecular identifiers added in the process. Trizol reagent was used to extract RNA from every sample. Libraries were amplified in two PCR steps, with a second sample barcode and Illumina TruSeq adapters added in the second step. Sequencing of the libraries was done on an Illumina NovaSeq, producing 2 x 150 bp paired-end reads. The study's own analysis went as follows. With migec v1.2.7, reads were demultiplexed and then collapsed into UMI-guided consensus sequences. With mixcr v2.1.11, UMI consensuses were aligned to TRA and TRB V and J templates and assembled into clonotypes. A clonotype was counted as expanded or contracted only if both edgeR and NoisET called the change significant, with noise models trained on biological replicates. For edgeR calls, a false discovery rate-adjusted p below 0.01 and a log2 fold-change threshold of 1 were applied. As an exploratory analysis of dynamics, PCA with hierarchical clustering was applied to max-normalized trajectories of the 1000 most abundant clonotypes. Separately sequenced CD4+ and CD8+ repertoires were used to assign the CD4 or CD8 phenotype of responding clones. Through fastp at Q25 and MiXCR, TCRdb rebuilt clones from the public reads, retaining in-frame beta chains. Every entry covers one CDR3 protein and lists the most common genes and DNA from its rows. TCRdb assigned the V and J calls; the authors' analysis was not used. Present in this sample are about half a million distinct CDR3 sequences, roughly 18% of which were seen just once. Of the sample, about 12% falls within the top ten clones.

On this clonotype: This clone's antigen is unknown. A read error is possible here, since a much larger clone lies one base away.

The clonotype originates from an adult woman who had mild COVID-19 (a few samples of this study predate the infection). The sample titles of this study are shuffled in the database, so cell type and time point are left out; the donor was told from shared clones. Sequencing was done on a sample of PBMCs or a T cell subset sorted from them (not recorded which). The chain couples TRBV4-3 to TRBJ2-7; the D gene remains uncertain. The CDR3 loop reads CAITAAPKERSYEQYF. Read as DNA, the sequence is TGCGCCATCACAGCAGCCCCCAAGGAGCGAAGTTACGAGCAGTACTTC.